Below, one T cell receptor beta chain is given with its context. This clonotype was seen ten or more times. Its recognized antigen is unknown. Base quality data are lacking; no much larger clone is found one base away. This sample was included in a study of T-cell memory formation after mild COVID-19 (dated by TCRdb to the early 2020s). The study in broad terms: TCR sequence clusters from the two donors were largely donor specific. In two donors, T-cell clones that expanded and contracted after mild COVID-19 were followed by sequencing TCRalpha and TCRbeta repertoires longitudinally. Two young, previously healthy adult volunteers, one female and one male, were included in the cohort.

The germline V gene gives CDR1 as SGHVS and CDR2 as FQNEAQ. Including cysteine and phenylalanine, the CDR3 has 15 amino acids. Only the CDR3 portion is preserved as DNA: 45 bases, with reading frame beginning at the first base. Trimming takes 5 bases off V and 4 bases off J; junction bases not matched to a gene: 7. Ficoll-Paque density gradient centrifugation was used to isolate PBMCs. Broader findings and caveats from the paper: Contracting CD4+ clones appeared mostly in the CM and EM memory subsets, whereas CD8+ clones were enriched in EMRA. The second-wave clones that peaked on day 37 were not confirmed to be SARS-CoV-2 specific. Balanced CD4/CD8 phenotypes were observed for clones contracting from day 15 to 85, whereas a bias towards CD4+ was observed for a second wave of clones expanding from day 15 to 37. Some responding clones were detected in pre-infection memory, suggesting pre-existing cross-reactive memory T cells joined the SARS-CoV-2 response. The study included only a couple of mild cases, and larger cohorts that include severe cases with pre-infection samples were judged to be necessary.

The run used an Illumina NovaSeq 6000. TCRalpha and TCRbeta cDNA libraries were built by 5'RACE with constant-segment primers, adding sample barcodes and unique molecular identifiers. RNA was extracted from every sample with Trizol reagent. Amplification of the libraries took two PCR steps, and the second step added a second sample barcode plus Illumina TruSeq adapters. Libraries were sequenced on an Illumina NovaSeq with 2 x 150 bp paired-end reads. Per the source publication's procedure: Reads were demultiplexed and collapsed into UMI-guided consensus sequences with migec v1.2.7. With mixcr v2.1.11, UMI consensuses were aligned to TRA and TRB V and J templates and assembled into clonotypes. Clonotypes were classified as expanded or contracted when called significant by both edgeR and NoisET, with noise models trained on biological replicates. For edgeR calls, a false discovery rate-adjusted p below 0.01 and a log2 fold-change threshold of 1 were applied. As an exploratory analysis of dynamics, max-normalized trajectories of the 1000 most abundant clonotypes were examined by PCA with hierarchical clustering. Separately sequenced CD4+ and CD8+ repertoires were used to assign the CD4 or CD8 phenotype of responding clones. TCRdb trimmed the raw reads at Q25, called clones with MiXCR and kept productive beta chains. Identical CDR3 protein sequences are pooled into one entry, listed with their most common genes and DNA. In this record, the V and J calls reflect TCRdb's handling and not the investigators' own analysis. This sample is represented by around 130,000 distinct CDR3 sequences; approximately 6.2% of them were singletons. Approximately 2.3% of the sample is in the top ten clones.

The receptor was derived from an adult woman who had mild COVID-19 (a few samples of this study predate the infection). The sample titles of this study are shuffled in the database, so cell type and time point are left out; the donor was told from shared clones. The V gene is TRBV7-8 and the J gene is TRBJ2-7; 11 of the junction bases match TRBD2. The source material was PBMCs or a T cell subset sorted from them (not recorded which). The sequence in DNA is TGTGCCAGCAGCACCGTAGCGGGAGGGCCTTACGAGCAGTACTTC. Translated, it gives CASSTVAGGPYEQYF.